These T cell receptor beta chains were read from a single sample in a study of control samples from healthy donors and cancer patients. Only in-frame clones appear in the TCRdb table, and some are missing; sequencing was by immunoSEQ multiplex PCR. The data hold some 150,000 clones, with over 90% observed a single time. Sequences were obtained from blood. These TCRs come from a man over 45 in good health. The CDR3 runs from the conserved cysteine through the conserved F or W. Size values are once, few and many counts, or a class for expanded clones, and some rows have none.

j_call: TRBJ2-3
v_call: TRBV9
clone_size: NA
cdr3_aa: CASSVDRSTDTQYF

j_call: TRBJ2-7
v_call: TRBV28
clone_size: NA
cdr3_aa: CAAAGLAGRTAYEQYF

j_call: TRBJ1-3
v_call: TRBV28
clone_size: NA
cdr3_aa: CASSSDGTGGNTIYF

j_call: TRBJ2-2
v_call: TRBV11-2
clone_size: NA
cdr3_aa: CASTTKGHYGANTGELFF

j_call: TRBJ1-4
v_call: TRBV2
clone_size: NA
cdr3_aa: CASSVGAREKLFF

j_call: TRBJ1-1
v_call: TRBV5-8
clone_size: NA
cdr3_aa: CASSRGQAEAFF

j_call: TRBJ2-7
v_call: TRBV29-1
clone_size: NA
cdr3_aa: CSVVPGGRIEQYF

j_call: TRBJ2-7
v_call: TRBV6-2/TRBV6-3
clone_size: NA
cdr3_aa: CASSRLAATYEQYF

j_call: TRBJ2-1
v_call: TRBV4-1
clone_size: NA
cdr3_aa: CASSHSKGGRSYNEQFF

j_call: TRBJ2-7
v_call: TRBV11-2
clone_size: NA
cdr3_aa: CASSPQGYEQYF

j_call: TRBJ2-7
v_call: TRBV4-1
clone_size: NA
cdr3_aa: CASRHGPSYEQYF

j_call: TRBJ2-3
v_call: TRBV3-1/TRBV3-2
clone_size: NA
cdr3_aa: CASSQAPGAQGSTDTQYF

j_call: TRBJ2-1
v_call: TRBV5-1
clone_size: NA
cdr3_aa: CASSLSPLAGVLNEQFF

j_call: TRBJ2-1
v_call: TRBV5-5
clone_size: NA
cdr3_aa: CASSPGDRGRYNEQFF

j_call: TRBJ1-5
v_call: TRBV4-1
clone_size: NA
cdr3_aa: CASSQEGGISNQPQHF

j_call: TRBJ1-1
v_call: TRBV10-3
clone_size: NA
cdr3_aa: CAIIQGPVFTEAFF

j_call: TRBJ2-7
v_call: TRBV6-5
clone_size: once
cdr3_aa: CASKGQTYEQYF

j_call: TRBJ2-1
v_call: TRBV12-2
clone_size: NA
cdr3_aa: CASRLAGTSVYNEQFF

j_call: TRBJ1-2
v_call: TRBV5-6
clone_size: NA
cdr3_aa: CASSLAGWGDGYTF

j_call: TRBJ2-3
v_call: TRBV7-9
clone_size: NA
cdr3_aa: CASSPQGGTDTQYF

j_call: TRBJ1-1
v_call: TRBV3-1/TRBV3-2
clone_size: few
cdr3_aa: CASSQGGAIEAFF

j_call: TRBJ1-2
v_call: TRBV5-1
clone_size: NA
cdr3_aa: CASSSTAGQGSGYTF

j_call: TRBJ2-3
v_call: TRBV18
clone_size: once
cdr3_aa: CASSPSTDTQYF

j_call: TRBJ2-2
v_call: TRBV3-1/TRBV3-2
clone_size: NA
cdr3_aa: CASSQGQRTRFTGELFF

j_call: TRBJ1-1
v_call: TRBV5-6
clone_size: NA
cdr3_aa: CASSLVQAEAFF

j_call: TRBJ2-6
v_call: TRBV29-1
clone_size: NA
cdr3_aa: CSVGDGSSGANVLTF

j_call: TRBJ2-7
v_call: TRBV29-1
clone_size: NA
cdr3_aa: CSVEVSAASYEQYF

j_call: TRBJ1-5
v_call: TRBV27
clone_size: NA
cdr3_aa: CASSFSRQGASNQPQHF

j_call: TRBJ1-2
v_call: TRBV27
clone_size: NA
cdr3_aa: CASRIGANYGYTF

j_call: TRBJ2-4
v_call: TRBV5-4
clone_size: NA
cdr3_aa: CASRAGTGDRPQYF

j_call: TRBJ2-7
v_call: TRBV5-6
clone_size: NA
cdr3_aa: CASSLIGEQYF

j_call: TRBJ2-7
v_call: TRBV3-1/TRBV3-2
clone_size: once
cdr3_aa: CASRGTGGYEQYF

j_call: TRBJ2-1
v_call: TRBV3-1/TRBV3-2
clone_size: NA
cdr3_aa: CASTPQVGTGVGGVVF

j_call: TRBJ2-6
v_call: TRBV5-8
clone_size: NA
cdr3_aa: CASSLTGSGSGANVLTF

j_call: TRBJ2-1
v_call: TRBV28
clone_size: NA
cdr3_aa: CASSFGGRHSYNEQFF

j_call: TRBJ1-1
v_call: TRBV3-1/TRBV3-2
clone_size: few
cdr3_aa: CASSQEGSAAFF

j_call: TRBJ1-5
v_call: TRBV5-5
clone_size: NA
cdr3_aa: CASSFGWRSKGNQPQHF

j_call: TRBJ2-1
v_call: TRBV19
clone_size: NA
cdr3_aa: CASSIETYNEQFF

j_call: TRBJ1-5
v_call: TRBV28
clone_size: NA
cdr3_aa: CATLWGASNQPQHF

j_call: TRBJ1-6
v_call: TRBV10-2
clone_size: NA
cdr3_aa: CASSESINSPLHF

j_call: TRBJ1-1
v_call: TRBV5-4
clone_size: NA
cdr3_aa: CAGSTLGTEAFF

j_call: TRBJ2-2
v_call: TRBV5-1
clone_size: NA
cdr3_aa: CASSQTVMGGELFF

j_call: TRBJ2-2
v_call: TRBV28
clone_size: few
cdr3_aa: CASSLLRMGLNTGELFF

j_call: TRBJ2-1
v_call: TRBV28
clone_size: NA
cdr3_aa: CASRPRGASTLGNEQFF

j_call: TRBJ2-1
v_call: TRBV6-6
clone_size: NA
cdr3_aa: CASRQDRGSYNEQFF

j_call: TRBJ2-5
v_call: TRBV6-5
clone_size: NA
cdr3_aa: CASSYSVRAETQYF

j_call: TRBJ2-7
v_call: TRBV18
clone_size: NA
cdr3_aa: CASSRDRGHSYEQYF

j_call: TRBJ1-1
v_call: TRBV30
clone_size: NA
cdr3_aa: CAWRERGLTEAFF

j_call: TRBJ2-5
v_call: TRBV10-1
clone_size: NA
cdr3_aa: CASSEMIAGARETQYF

j_call: TRBJ1-3
v_call: TRBV6-1
clone_size: NA
cdr3_aa: CASTNQGLSGNTIYF

j_call: TRBJ2-7
v_call: TRBV7-2
clone_size: once
cdr3_aa: CASSLATRKHEQYF

j_call: TRBJ2-1
v_call: TRBV28
clone_size: NA
cdr3_aa: CASSSTGSSYNEQFF

j_call: TRBJ2-1
v_call: TRBV14
clone_size: NA
cdr3_aa: CASSKWGPFEQFF

j_call: TRBJ1-3
v_call: TRBV12-3/TRBV12-4
clone_size: NA
cdr3_aa: CASSLADVAIYF

j_call: TRBJ2-1
v_call: TRBV18
clone_size: NA
cdr3_aa: CASSPRIDEQFF

j_call: TRBJ2-7
v_call: TRBV5-1
clone_size: NA
cdr3_aa: CASSSGGREPRGEQYF

j_call: TRBJ1-5
v_call: TRBV2
clone_size: NA
cdr3_aa: CASRGAAGGQPQHF

j_call: TRBJ2-3
v_call: TRBV5-1
clone_size: NA
cdr3_aa: CASSLDRPDTQYF

j_call: TRBJ2-7
v_call: TRBV28
clone_size: NA
cdr3_aa: CASSSLVSGGPYEQYF

j_call: TRBJ1-1
v_call: TRBV6-1
clone_size: NA
cdr3_aa: CASSERVGSEAFF